The next 16 T cell receptor beta chains were all read from a single sample in a study of identical twins. Each CDR3 protein gets one entry after TCRdb re-called the 5' RACE reads with MiXCR. The sample lists about 190,000 distinct CDR3 sequences; more than 15% were seen once. These data are also associated with another study on T cells expressing NK-cell markers.

The sample consisted of CD8+ T cells sorted from blood. The origin of the receptors is a woman aged 18-29 years in good health.

This clonotype turned up a few times. The chain employs TRBV7-2 and TRBJ2-3; TRBD2 matches at 13 bases. The CDR3 has 21 residues. The germline gives CDR1 SGHTA, CDR2 FQGNSA. V lost 1 base and J lost 2; bases outside the gene matches: 15. The CDR3 DNA reads TGTGCCAGCAGCTTAGTGCCACGGACTAGCGGGAGTGCGCGACCCACAGATACGCAGTATTTT. Protein sequence: CASSLVPRTSGSARPTDTQYF.

This clonotype has ten or more counts. A junction end diverges from the germline sequence, so it may reflect a read error. The chain carries TRBV12-3 or TRBV12-4 and TRBJ2-3; D is uncertain. This CDR3 region has 14 residues. The CDR3 loop is CASSLAGSTDTQYF. The CDR3 nucleotides are TGTGCCAGCAGCTTAGCAGGAAGCACAGATACGCAGTATTTT.

This clonotype was counted a few times. In nucleotides, the CDR3 is TGTGCCAGCAGCTTACCAACAGAGAACACTGAAGCTTTCTTT. It is translated as CASSLPTENTEAFF. The chain is built from TRBV7-6 and TRBJ1-1; no definite D call. The CDR3 is 14 amino acids. Deletions cut 2 bases from V and 1 base from J, with 8 bases between. CDR1 is SGHVS and CDR2 is FNYEAQ in the germline V gene.

The V and J genes are TRBV27 and TRBJ2-7; TRBD1 matches 9 bases. The CDR3 loop spans 14 amino acids. V lost 6 bases, J lost 6 bases, and 9 bases stayed unmatched. Germline CDR1 is MNHEY and CDR2 is SMNVEV (reference sequence). DNA of the CDR3: TGTGCCAGCAGACCGGGACAGGGAGGCGCCGAGCAGTACTTC. Protein product: CASRPGQGGAEQYF.

This clonotype has just a few counts. V is TRBV6-5 and J is TRBJ2-1, with D unresolved. This CDR3 comprises 16 residues. V was trimmed by 0 bases and J by 0 bases, leaving 9 bases between them. Germline V gene lookup returns CDR1 MNHEY and CDR2 SVGAGI. CDR3 DNA: TGTGCCAGCAGTTACTCGGTACCCAGCTCCTACAATGAGCAGTTCTTC. Translating gives CASSYSVPSSYNEQFF.

The chain employs TRBV20-1 and TRBJ2-3; 8 positions match TRBD2. Germline assignment: CDR1 DFQATT and CDR2 SNEGSKA (reference sequence). The CDR3 totals 16 residues. V was clipped by 3 bases and J by 5 bases; unmatched bases: 13. CDR3 bases: TGCAGTGCTAGGGAAACTAGCGGCAGGGCCCAAGATACGCAGTATTTT. This encodes CSARETSGRAQDTQYF.

This clonotype is medium-sized in the sample. This rearrangement joins TRBV9 to TRBJ2-2, with D hard to call. Germline V CDR1 and CDR2: SGDLS, YYNGEE. V dropped 4 bases and J dropped 5 bases, with 15 bases sitting between them. CDR3 size: 15 residues. This chain's CDR3 is CASSPPELGTGELFF. For the CDR3, the DNA is TGTGCCAGCAGCCCCCCGGAGTTAGGTACCGGGGAGCTGTTTTTT.

This clonotype was seen a handful of times. The chain links TRBV4-1 to TRBJ2-5; D is ambiguous. The CDR3 covers 14 residues. The V and J ends lost 5 bases and 0 bases respectively, with 10 bases between them. Per germline, CDR1 MGHRA and CDR2 YSYEKL. CDR3 region: CASSVKAHQETQYF. DNA of the CDR3: TGCGCCAGCAGCGTGAAGGCCCACCAAGAGACCCAGTACTTC.

This chain joins TRBV12-3 or TRBV12-4 and TRBJ2-7; perhaps TRBD1 as D (5 bases). The CDR3 length is 14 residues. The V end lost 6 bases, the J end lost 0 bases, and 12 bases lay between the germline ends. The CDR3 nucleotides are TGTGCCAGCAGGCAGGGCAGGAGCTCCTACGAGCAGTACTTC. It yields the protein CASRQGRSSYEQYF.

In nucleotides, the CDR3 is TGCGCCAGCAGCCAAATCAATTCCCGGGGAGCTATTGAGCAGTTCTTC. This gives the protein CASSQINSRGAIEQFF. The V call is TRBV4-3, the J call TRBJ2-1, with D possibly TRBD2 on 5 matching bases. This CDR3 contains 16 residues. Looked up from germline, CDR1 is LGHNA and CDR2 is YSLEER. Trimming left V 2 bases short and J 9 bases short, with 20 bases between.

The J gene is TRBJ2-3, the V gene TRBV7-9; 7 bases are shared with TRBD2. Germline assignment: CDR1 SEHNR and CDR2 FQNEAQ (reference sequence). V shed 2 bases and J 0 bases; nucleotides not matched to a gene: 8. There are 17 residues in the CDR3. The CDR3, as DNA: TGTGCCAGCAGCTTATCCACGGGAGGTACTAGCACAGATACGCAGTATTTT. Encoded protein: CASSLSTGGTSTDTQYF.

The chain links TRBV11-2 to TRBJ2-1; D remains ambiguous. This CDR3 region has 14 residues. Germline CDR1 SGHAT, CDR2 FQNNGV. Trimming left V 5 bases short and J 6 bases short, with 14 bases between. The CDR3: CASSRLDHPNEQFF. The CDR3 nucleotides are TGTGCCAGCAGCCGTCTCGACCACCCCAATGAGCAGTTCTTC.

This clonotype was seen a few times. The chain links TRBV27 to TRBJ2-2; D may be TRBD1 (7 bases). The germline V gene has CDR1 MNHEY and CDR2 SMNVEV (reference sequence). Trimming left V 6 bases short and J 7 bases short, with 18 bases between. CDR3 length: 15 amino acids. For the CDR3, the DNA is TGTGCCAGCAGCCCACGCGACAGGGAGGTCGGGGAGCTGTTTTTT. It encodes CASSPRDREVGELFF.

This clonotype turned up a few times. The J gene is TRBJ2-1, the V gene TRBV12-3 or TRBV12-4, with a tentative D call TRBD1 (6 bases). V lost 7 bases, J lost 7 bases, and 23 bases lay in between. This CDR3 contains 16 residues. The CDR3 here is CASTNAGDTIGNEQFF. The CDR3 DNA is TGTGCCAGCACTAACGCAGGGGACACCATCGGAAATGAGCAGTTCTTC.

In this sample, this clonotype turned up many times. V and J are TRBV11-2 and TRBJ1-2; 7 bases align to TRBD1. The germline CDR1 and CDR2 sequences are SGHAT and FQNNGV. The CDR3 covers 13 residues. Germline trimming cut 1 base from V and 6 bases from J; bases unmatched to any gene: 2. CDR3 sequence reads: CASSLGTGDGYTF. CDR3 bases: TGTGCCAGCAGCTTAGGCACAGGGGATGGCTACACCTTC.

This clonotype was seen only a few times. The rearrangement joins TRBV5-6 to TRBJ2-2; 7 bases fit TRBD2. The CDR3 is 15 amino acids. Germline V CDR1 and CDR2: SGHDT, YYEEEE. V shed 0 bases, J shed 4 bases, and the junction held 3 bases outside the gene matches. The CDR3 sequence is CASSLGDYPTGELFF. CDR3 in DNA: TGTGCCAGCAGCTTGGGGGACTATCCCACCGGGGAGCTGTTTTTT.